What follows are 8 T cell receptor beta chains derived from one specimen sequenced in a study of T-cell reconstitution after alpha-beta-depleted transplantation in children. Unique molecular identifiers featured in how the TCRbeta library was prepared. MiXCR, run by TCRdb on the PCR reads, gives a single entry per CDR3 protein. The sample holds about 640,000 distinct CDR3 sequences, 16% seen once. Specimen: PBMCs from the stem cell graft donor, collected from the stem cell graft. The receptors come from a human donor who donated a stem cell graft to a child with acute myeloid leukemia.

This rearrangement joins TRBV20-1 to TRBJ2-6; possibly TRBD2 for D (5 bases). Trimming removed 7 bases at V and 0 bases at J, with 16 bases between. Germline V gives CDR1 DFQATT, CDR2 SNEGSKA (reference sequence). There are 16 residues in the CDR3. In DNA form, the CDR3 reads TGCAGTGTTCTAAGCGAAGGGAGCTCTGGGGCCAACGTCCTGACTTTC. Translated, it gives CSVLSEGSSGANVLTF.

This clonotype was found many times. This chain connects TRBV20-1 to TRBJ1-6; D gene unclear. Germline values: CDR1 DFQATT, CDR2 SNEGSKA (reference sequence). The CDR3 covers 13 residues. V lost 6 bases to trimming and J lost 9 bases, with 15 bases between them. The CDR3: CSAMQEISSPLHF. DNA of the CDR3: TGCAGTGCCATGCAGGAGATTTCTTCACCCCTCCACTTT.

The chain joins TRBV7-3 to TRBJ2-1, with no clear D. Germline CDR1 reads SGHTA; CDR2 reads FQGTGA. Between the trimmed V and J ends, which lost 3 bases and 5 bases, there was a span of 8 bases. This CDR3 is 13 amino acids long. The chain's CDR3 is CASSFSINNEQFF. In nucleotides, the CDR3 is TGTGCCAGCAGCTTCTCTATAAACAATGAGCAGTTCTTC. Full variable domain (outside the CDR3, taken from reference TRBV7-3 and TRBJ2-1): GAGVSQTPSNKVTEKGKYVELRCDPISGHTALYWYRQSLGQGPEFLIYFQGTGAADDSGLPNDRFFAVRPEGSVSTLKIQRTERGDSAVYLCASSFSINNEQFFGPGTRLTVL.

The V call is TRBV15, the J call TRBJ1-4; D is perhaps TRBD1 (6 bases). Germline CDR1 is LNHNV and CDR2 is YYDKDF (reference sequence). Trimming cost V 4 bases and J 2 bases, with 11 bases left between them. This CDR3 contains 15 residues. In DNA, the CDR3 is TGTGCCACCAGCATTACAGGGATGACTAATGAAAAACTGTTTTTT. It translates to CATSITGMTNEKLFF.

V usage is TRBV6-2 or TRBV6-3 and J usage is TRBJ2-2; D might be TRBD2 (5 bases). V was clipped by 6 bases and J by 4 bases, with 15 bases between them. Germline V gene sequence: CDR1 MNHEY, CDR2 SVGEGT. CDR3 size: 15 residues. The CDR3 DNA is TGTGCCAGCAGGCCCAGCCGTACTAGCACCGGGGAGCTGTTTTTT. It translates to CASRPSRTSTGELFF.

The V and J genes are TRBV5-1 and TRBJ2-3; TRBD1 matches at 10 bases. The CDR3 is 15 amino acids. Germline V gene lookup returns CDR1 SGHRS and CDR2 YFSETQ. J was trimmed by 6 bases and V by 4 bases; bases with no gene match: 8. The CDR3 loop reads CASSPGQGYGDTQYF. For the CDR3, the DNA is TGCGCCAGCAGCCCGGGACAGGGGTACGGCGATACGCAGTATTTT.

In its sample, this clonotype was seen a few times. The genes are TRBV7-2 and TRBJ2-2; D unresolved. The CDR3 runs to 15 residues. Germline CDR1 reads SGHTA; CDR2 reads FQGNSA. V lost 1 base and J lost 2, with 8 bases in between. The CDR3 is CASSLGARNTGELFF. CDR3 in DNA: TGTGCCAGCAGCTTAGGGGCCCGAAACACCGGGGAGCTGTTTTTT.

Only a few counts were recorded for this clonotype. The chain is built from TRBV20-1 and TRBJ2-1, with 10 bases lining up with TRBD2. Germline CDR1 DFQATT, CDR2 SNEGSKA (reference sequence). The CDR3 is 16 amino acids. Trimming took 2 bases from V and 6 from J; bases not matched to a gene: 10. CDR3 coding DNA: TGCAGTGCTAGACGCCGGCTAGCGGGGGATTTCAATGAGCAGTTCTTC. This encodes CSARRRLAGDFNEQFF.